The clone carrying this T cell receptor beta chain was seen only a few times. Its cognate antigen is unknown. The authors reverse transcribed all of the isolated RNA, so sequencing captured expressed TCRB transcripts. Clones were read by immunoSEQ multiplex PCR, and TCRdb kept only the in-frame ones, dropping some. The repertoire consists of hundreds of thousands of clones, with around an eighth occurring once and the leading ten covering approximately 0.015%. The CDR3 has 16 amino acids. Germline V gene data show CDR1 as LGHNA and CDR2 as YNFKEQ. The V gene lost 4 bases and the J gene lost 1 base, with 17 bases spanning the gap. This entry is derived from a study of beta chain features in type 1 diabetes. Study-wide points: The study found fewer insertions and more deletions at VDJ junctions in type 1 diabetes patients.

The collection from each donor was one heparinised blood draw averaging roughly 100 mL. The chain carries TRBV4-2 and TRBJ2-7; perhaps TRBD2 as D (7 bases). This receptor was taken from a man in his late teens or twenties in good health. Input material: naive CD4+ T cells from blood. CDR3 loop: CASSRWEGDQSYEQYF. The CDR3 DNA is TGTGCCAGCAGCCGGTGGGAGGGGGACCAATCCTACGAGCAGTACTTC.